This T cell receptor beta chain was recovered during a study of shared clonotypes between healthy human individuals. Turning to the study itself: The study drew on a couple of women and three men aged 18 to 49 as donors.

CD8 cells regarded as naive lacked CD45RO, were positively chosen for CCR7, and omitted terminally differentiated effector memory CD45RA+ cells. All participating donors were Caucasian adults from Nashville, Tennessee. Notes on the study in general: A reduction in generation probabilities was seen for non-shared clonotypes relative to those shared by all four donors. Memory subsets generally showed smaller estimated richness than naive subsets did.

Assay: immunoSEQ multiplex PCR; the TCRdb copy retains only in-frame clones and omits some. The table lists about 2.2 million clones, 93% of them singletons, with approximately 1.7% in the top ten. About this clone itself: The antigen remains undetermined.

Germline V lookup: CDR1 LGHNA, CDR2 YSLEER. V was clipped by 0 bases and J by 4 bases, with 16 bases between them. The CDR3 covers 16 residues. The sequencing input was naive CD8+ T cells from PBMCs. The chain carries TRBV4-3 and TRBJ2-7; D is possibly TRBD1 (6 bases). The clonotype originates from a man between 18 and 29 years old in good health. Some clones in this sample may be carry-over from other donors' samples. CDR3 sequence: CASSQDRGMDWYEQYF. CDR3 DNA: TGCGCCAGCAGCCAAGATAGGGGGATGGACTGGTACGAGCAGTACTTC.